This is a list of T cell receptor beta chains from one sample in a study of Ad26.COV2.S vaccination and SARS-CoV-2 variants. Profiled with immunoSEQ multiplex PCR; TCRdb holds only in-frame clones, not every one. This table has 350,000 to 450,000 clones, over 75% appearing once. Sequenced material: peripheral blood, taken in a trial of Ad26.COV2.S vaccine versus placebo. The origin of the receptors is a person between 18 and 65 years old who received the Ad26.COV2.S COVID-19 vaccine or a placebo. The CDR3 runs from the conserved cysteine through the conserved F or W.

>TRBV30
CAWRDYSGGTEAFF
>TRBV7-9
CASSLDLGAHSYNSPLHF
>TRBV2
CASRQDNQPQHF
>TRBV18
CASSPGQLYSNQPQHF
>TRBV6-1
CASSGPGRQANTEAFF
>TRBV4-1
CASSTRQGLNEKLFF
>TRBV6-4
CASSDWGGDRDQFF
>TRBV5-1
CASSLALGRNTEAFF
>TRBV5-1
CASRLLGSGMNTEAFF
>TRBV5-1
CASSPGTVVDEQYF
>TRBV5-3
CARSWNGGPLDGEQYF
>TRBV19
CASSDRVGEKLFF
>TRBV10-3
CAISESIFRDALEDTQYF
>TRBV7-2
CASRDISSYEQYF
>TRBV4-1
CASSQDRPRADTQYF
>TRBV28
CASTTRRSAFF
>TRBV7-9
CASSLARGRRTEAFF
>TRBV7-9
CASSRQGDTDTQYF
>TRBV5-1
CASRTVAGGLADTQYF
>TRBV27
CASSYSYRTGQGRGSPLHF
>TRBV4-3
CASRKSAQGNTGELFF
>TRBV20-1
CSASPGGSNQPQHF
>TRBV5-6
CASSLAGGWLAEAFF
>TRBV6-5
CASSYSRGLGTEAFF
>TRBV15
CATSRDLGASGNTIYF
>TRBV10-3
CAIRFRQGAYGYTF